The T cell receptor (beta chain) described here comes from a study of HIV-infected children after antiretroviral therapy interruption (dated 2019 in TCRdb). Looking at the study overall: All eight included children had a CD4+ count above 500 and a viral load below 50 copies/ml, with four on planned treatment interruption and four on continuous treatment. Alongside measurements of thymic output, the study compared TCR repertoires of children on planned treatment interruption with TCR repertoires of children on continuous antiretroviral treatment. Median age was 9.5 years in the interruption group and approximately 8 years in the continuous treatment group. For the continuous-treatment arm, samples from the corresponding weeks 0, 48 and 150 were analyzed. Interruption-arm samples came from week 0, week 12, end of interruption (week 24 or 48), and about 3 years after study end. Most participating children had recorded exposure to EBV and CMV. Overall results and qualifications from the work: The naive CD4+ Gini coefficient rose by the end of treatment interruption, suggesting clonal expansion, and returned to baseline by 3 years. Sorted CD45RA+ naive cells might include minor non-naive CD45RA+ populations such as EMRA or stem memory cells. The low number of patients is a limitation and the data should be interpreted with caution. In naive CD4+ repertoires of PTI patients, CDR3 sharing between time points fell after interruption began; many sequences were shared between end of interruption and 3 years later.

Library preparation was by 3' RACE. To correct PCR amplification bias, TCR libraries were generated from RNA with a 3' RACE protocol that used unique molecular identifiers. Amplicon libraries were pooled in groups of up to about 12 and sequenced on an Illumina MiSeq using v2 2x250 paired-end chemistry. The authors' analysis ran thus. Reads were processed with Decombinator for assignment of V and J genes and CDR3, and barcode-based correction of errors and PCR bias was applied. Repertoires were subsampled to equal depth before Gini coefficients were calculated with the R ineq package. CDR3 similarity was assessed with GLIPH, Hamming distance and a shared triplet metric. TCRdb trimmed public reads at Q25 via fastp, called clones via MiXCR and kept in-frame beta chains. Every CDR3 protein is listed once, alongside the most common genes and DNA of its rows. The V and J calls reflect TCRdb's pipeline rather than the authors' work. Across this sample there are around 41,000 distinct CDR3 sequences, with approximately 7% seen only once. More than 0.95% of the sample is held by the ten biggest clonotypes.

The treatment or condition label on this specimen signifies: PENTA 11 planned treatment interruption arm or continuous ART arm. Participants were children from the United Kingdom aged 2 to 15 years who had received at least three-drug ART for at least 24 weeks. Cryopreserved PBMCs containing at least 5 million viable cells were needed, and a handful of candidate patients were excluded because their viable PBMC yield was low. Naive CD4+ CD45RA+ CD45RO- T cells were FACS-sorted from thawed PBMCs on a FACSAria III cell sorter. Sorted cells were fixed, and RNA was extracted using the RNeasy FFPE kit followed by the RNeasy Micro kit. This clonotype was found many times. There is no known antigen for this receptor. No qualities accompany the bases; no much larger clone lies one base away. From cysteine to phenylalanine, the CDR3 is 17 amino acids long. The CDR3 DNA has 51 bases and is translated from base 1. The germline V gene provides CDR1 SGHAT and CDR2 FQNNGV. V and J lose 7 bases and 4 bases, and a span of 23 bases separates them.

This material consisted of CD45RA+ CD4+ T cells from PBMCs, pooled from several time points, taken from a donor given antiretroviral therapy, either interrupted or continuous. The intended sense of this specimen's cell subset or site label: naive CD4+ CD45RA+ CD45RO- T cells. The clonotype comes from a pool of human donors with HIV. The chain couples TRBV11-2 to TRBJ2-1; the D gene assignment is perhaps TRBD1 or TRBD2, with each matching 5 bases. The CDR3 is CASTFHLGDRVYNEQFF. The DNA sequence reads TGTGCCAGCACATTCCATTTGGGGGATCGGGTTTACAATGAGCAGTTCTTC.